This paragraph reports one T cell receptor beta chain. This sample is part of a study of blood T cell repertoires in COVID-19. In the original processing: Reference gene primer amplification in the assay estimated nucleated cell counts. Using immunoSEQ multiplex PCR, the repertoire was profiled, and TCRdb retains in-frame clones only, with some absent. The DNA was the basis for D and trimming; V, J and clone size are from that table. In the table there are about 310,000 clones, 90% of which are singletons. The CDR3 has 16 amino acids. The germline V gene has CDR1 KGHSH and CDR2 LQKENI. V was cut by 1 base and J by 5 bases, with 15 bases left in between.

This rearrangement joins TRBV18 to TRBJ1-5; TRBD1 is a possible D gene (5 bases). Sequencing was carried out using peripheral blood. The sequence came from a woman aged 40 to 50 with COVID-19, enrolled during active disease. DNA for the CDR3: TGTGCCAGCTCACCACAAGGTTCCAGGGTTGATCAGCCCCAGCATTTT. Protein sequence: CASSPQGSRVDQPQHF.